This TCR beta chain comes out of a study of blood T cells in healthy people across ages. With a J-beta primer mix and a sample-barcoded 5' primer, a second PCR ran roughly 6 to 11 cycles. Every sample returned 3 million or more CDR3-containing paired-end reads. TCRdb re-derived calls from the 5' RACE reads in MiXCR, one entry per CDR3 protein. The repertoire includes almost 1 million distinct CDR3 sequences, roughly 51% of them detected once, and about 20% sits in the top ten. Total RNA amounts of at least 6 micrograms were extracted per sample. Findings and limits, study-wide: The lack of PBMC sorting stopped any conclusive naive versus antigen-experienced comparison. Naive CD4+ cell counts and diversity both ran higher in long-lived than in aged donors.

As concerns this clonotype: Its antigen is currently unknown.

Germline lookup yields CDR1 LGHNT and CDR2 FRNRAP. The V gene lost 6 bases and the J gene lost 1 base, with 6 bases spanning the gap. The CDR3 is made up of 12 amino acids. The genes are TRBV12-5 and TRBJ1-1; no definite D call. The TCR sequence derives from a woman aged 60 to 75 in good health. Material: blood. CDR3 sequence (DNA): TGTGCTAGTGGATGGGAGAACACTGAAGCTTTCTTT. Translation: CASGWENTEAFF.